This record concerns one T cell receptor (beta chain) sequence. Its antigen is currently unknown. In the PCR, 60 Vbeta and 13 Jbeta primers were used. Here immunoSEQ multiplex PCR was the method, and the copy in TCRdb shows in-frame clones only, minus some. The sample carries roughly 130,000 clones, 79% recorded once. The data belong to a study of cytomegalovirus exposure and HLA in healthy donors. Whole-study context: The study placed approximately 81% of its 398 genotyped donors in the Caucasian-associated ancestry cluster.

Whole-study results and caveats: The authors listed 164 TCR beta chains as cytomegalovirus-associated. In a later analysis, the majority of CMV-associated beta chains seemingly showed HLA restriction.

The CDR3 sequence is 15 residues long. V was cut by 0 bases and J by 7 bases, with 16 bases left in between. From germline, CDR1 is MNHEY and CDR2 SMNVEV (reference sequence). Material: PBMCs. This sequence was found in a man between 18 and 35 years old in good health and CMV-seronegative. This chain links TRBV27 with TRBJ2-7; possible D gene TRBD1, 5 bases. CDR3 sequence reads: CASSLSFGRVDEQYF. In nucleotides, the CDR3 is TGTGCCAGCAGTTTATCGTTTGGCAGGGTGGATGAGCAGTACTTC.